Each of the 8 T cell receptor beta chains below was sequenced from the same sample in a study of PD-1 blockade in classical Hodgkin lymphoma. Time point specified: cycle 4 day 1 (C4D1), after 5 to 7 weeks of nivolumab. There was relapse after autologous stem cell transplantation in every patient, and there was variation in brentuximab vedotin exposure. Purified CD4+ T cells were obtained from thawed PBMCs through magnetic negative selection. TCRdb's copy holds only in-frame clones and misses some; the assay was immunoSEQ multiplex PCR. The top ten clones hold approximately 0.62% of a sample with tens of thousands of clones, roughly 80% of them seen once. The sequenced sample was CD4+ T cells from blood, obtained before the fourth cycle of nivolumab. The receptors come from a human donor with classical Hodgkin lymphoma.

In nucleotides, the CDR3 is TGTGCCAGCAGCCAAACGGATTCGGGTACCTATGGCTACACCTTC. Amino acids: CASSQTDSGTYGYTF. This rearrangement joins TRBV28 to TRBJ1-2; D unresolved. The V gene lost 6 bases and the J gene lost 4 bases, with 18 bases spanning the gap. This CDR3 contains 15 residues. Germline V gene sequence: CDR1 MDHEN, CDR2 SYDVKM.

Only one count was recorded for this clone. The J gene is TRBJ1-2, the V gene TRBV7-8; D gene ambiguous. V dropped 4 bases and J dropped 2 bases, with 8 bases sitting between them. The CDR3 length is 13 residues. Per the germline V gene, CDR1 is SGHVS and CDR2 is FQNEAQ. The CDR3 loop is CASSSGVNYGYTF. The CDR3 region has the DNA TGTGCCAGCAGCTCAGGCGTCAACTATGGCTACACCTTC. Full variable domain (rest looked up from reference TRBV7-8 and TRBJ1-2): GAGVSQSPRYKVAKRGQDVALRCDPISGHVSLFWYQQALGQGPEFLTYFQNEAQLDKSGLPSDRFFAERPEGSVSTLKIQRTQQEDSAVYLCASSSGVNYGYTFGSGTRLTVV.

The chain uses TRBV7-9 and TRBJ1-1, with a possible D match to TRBD1 (5 bases). V gave up 2 bases and J gave up 9 bases, with 13 bases separating them. This CDR3 comprises 13 residues. The germline CDR1 and CDR2 sequences are SEHNR and FQNEAQ (reference sequence). DNA of the CDR3: TGTGCCAGCAGCTTAATCCCGGGGCTTCAAGCTTTCTTT. This translates into CASSLIPGLQAFF.

This clone was observed a single time. The rearrangement joins TRBV2 to TRBJ1-6; D perhaps matches TRBD1 (6 bases). Germline V CDR1 and CDR2: SNHLY, FYNNEI. The ends were cut back, 5 bases at V and 6 bases at J, with 14 bases in the middle. CDR3 length: 15 amino acids. The CDR3 spells CASSLTRDTNSPLHF. The CDR3 coding sequence is TGTGCCAGCAGTCTAACTCGGGACACTAATTCACCCCTCCACTTT.

In this sample, this clone turned up once. The chain couples TRBV5-1 to TRBJ1-4; D gene ambiguous. CDR3 length: 13 residues. Germline loops: CDR1 SGHRS, CDR2 YFSETQ. V lost 5 bases, J lost 7 bases, and 12 bases lay in between. Here the CDR3 reads CASRGFSSEKLFF. The CDR3 DNA sequence: TGCGCCAGCAGGGGGTTCTCTAGTGAAAAACTGTTTTTT.

The chain is built from TRBV5-1 and TRBJ2-3; maybe TRBD1 (5 bases). This CDR3 comprises 16 residues. The V and J ends lost 0 bases and 2 bases respectively, with 13 bases between them. Germline V gene data show CDR1 as SGHRS and CDR2 as YFSETQ. CDR3 DNA sequence: TGCGCCAGCAGCTTGGGGGCCAGGACAACCACAGATACGCAGTATTTT. Translated, it gives CASSLGARTTTDTQYF.

This clone turned up a few times. The chain couples TRBV7-2 to TRBJ1-6, with TRBD1 matching over 9 bases. V trimming: 3 bases; J trimming: 7 bases; junction bases outside the gene matches: 1. The CDR3 is made up of 14 amino acids. The germline V gene has CDR1 SGHTA and CDR2 FQGNSA. CDR3 nucleotides: TGTGCCAGCAGCTTTACAGGGGGCAATTCACCCCTCCACTTT. Encoded protein: CASSFTGGNSPLHF.

The chain combines TRBV5-1 with TRBJ1-2; 8 bases are a match to TRBD1. The CDR3 sequence is 16 residues long. Trimming at V came to 4 bases and at J to 1 base, leaving 9 bases not matched to a gene. In germline, CDR1 is SGHRS, CDR2 YFSETQ. CDR3 nucleotides: TGCGCCAGCAGCCATGGGGGAACAGGGGGTAACTATGGCTACACCTTC. Residues: CASSHGGTGGNYGYTF.